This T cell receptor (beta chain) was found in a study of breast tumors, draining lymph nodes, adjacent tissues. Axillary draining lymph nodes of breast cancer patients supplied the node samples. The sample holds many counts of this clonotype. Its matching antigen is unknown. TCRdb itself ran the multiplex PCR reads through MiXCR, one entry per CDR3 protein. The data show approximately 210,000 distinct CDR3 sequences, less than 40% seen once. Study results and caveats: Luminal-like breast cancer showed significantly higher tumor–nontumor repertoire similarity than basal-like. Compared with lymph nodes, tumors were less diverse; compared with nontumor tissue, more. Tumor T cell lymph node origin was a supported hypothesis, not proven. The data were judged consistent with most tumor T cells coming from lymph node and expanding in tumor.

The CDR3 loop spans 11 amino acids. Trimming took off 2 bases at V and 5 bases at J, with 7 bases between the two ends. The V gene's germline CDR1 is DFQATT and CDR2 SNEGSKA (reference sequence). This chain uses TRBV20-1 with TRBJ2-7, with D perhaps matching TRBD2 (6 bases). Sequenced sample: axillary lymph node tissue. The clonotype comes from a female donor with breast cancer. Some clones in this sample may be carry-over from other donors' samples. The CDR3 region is CSARSGHEQYF. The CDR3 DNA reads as TGCAGTGCTAGAAGCGGGCACGAGCAGTACTTC.